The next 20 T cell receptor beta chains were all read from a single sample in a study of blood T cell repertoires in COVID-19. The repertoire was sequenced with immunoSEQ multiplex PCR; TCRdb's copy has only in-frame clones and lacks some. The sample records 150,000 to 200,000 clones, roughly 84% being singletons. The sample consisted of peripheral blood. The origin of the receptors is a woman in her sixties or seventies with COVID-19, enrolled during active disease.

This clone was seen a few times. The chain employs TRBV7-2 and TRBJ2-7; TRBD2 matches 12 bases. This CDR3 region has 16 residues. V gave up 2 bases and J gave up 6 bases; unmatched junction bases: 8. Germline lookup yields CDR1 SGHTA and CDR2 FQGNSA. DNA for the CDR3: TGTGCCAGCAGCTTATCTAGCGGGAGGGCGCTTGGCGAGCAGTACTTC. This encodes CASSLSSGRALGEQYF.

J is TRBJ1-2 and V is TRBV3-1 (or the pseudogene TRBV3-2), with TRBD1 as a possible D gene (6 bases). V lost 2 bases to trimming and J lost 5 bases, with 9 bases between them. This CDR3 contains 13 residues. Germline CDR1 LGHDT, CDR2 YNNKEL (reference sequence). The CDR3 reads CASSQQGWYGYTF. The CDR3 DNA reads TGTGCCAGCAGCCAACAGGGGTGGTATGGCTACACCTTC.

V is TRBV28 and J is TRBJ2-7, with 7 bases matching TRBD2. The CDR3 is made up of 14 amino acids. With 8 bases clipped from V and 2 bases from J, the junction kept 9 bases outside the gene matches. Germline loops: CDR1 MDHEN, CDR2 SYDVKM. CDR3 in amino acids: CASGSGGGTYEQYF. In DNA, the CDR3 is TGTGCCAGCGGGTCTGGGGGAGGGACCTACGAGCAGTACTTC. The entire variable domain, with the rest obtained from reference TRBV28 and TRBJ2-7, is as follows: DVKVTQSSRYLVKRTGEKVFLECVQDMDHENMFWYRQDPGLGLRLIYFSYDVKMKEKGDIPEGYSVSREKKERFSLILESASTNQTSMYLCASGSGGGTYEQYFGPGTRLTVT.

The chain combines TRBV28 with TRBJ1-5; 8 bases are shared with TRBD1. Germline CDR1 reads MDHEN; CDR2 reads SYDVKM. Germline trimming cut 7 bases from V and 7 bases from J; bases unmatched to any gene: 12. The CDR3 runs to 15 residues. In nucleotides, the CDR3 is TGTGCCAGCATCGGACAGGGATGGGTGGAACAGCCCCAGCATTTT. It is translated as CASIGQGWVEQPQHF.

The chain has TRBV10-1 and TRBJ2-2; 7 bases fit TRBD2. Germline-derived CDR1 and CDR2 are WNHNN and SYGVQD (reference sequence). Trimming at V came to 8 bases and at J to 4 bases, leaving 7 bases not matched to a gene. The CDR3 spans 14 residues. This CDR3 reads CASRGLVGTGELFF. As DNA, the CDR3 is TGCGCCAGCCGAGGACTAGTGGGCACCGGGGAGCTGTTTTTT.

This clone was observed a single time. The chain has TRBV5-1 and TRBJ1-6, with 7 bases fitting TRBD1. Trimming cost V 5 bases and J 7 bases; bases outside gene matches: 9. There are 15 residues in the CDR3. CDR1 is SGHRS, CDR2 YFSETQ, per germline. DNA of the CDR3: TGCGCCAGCAGATTGATTTGGGACAGCAATTCACCCCTCCACTTT. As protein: CASRLIWDSNSPLHF.

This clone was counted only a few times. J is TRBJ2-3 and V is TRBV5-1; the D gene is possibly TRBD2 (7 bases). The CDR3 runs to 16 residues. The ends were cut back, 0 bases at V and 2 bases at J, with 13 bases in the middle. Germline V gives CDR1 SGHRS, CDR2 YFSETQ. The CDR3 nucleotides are TGCGCCAGCAGCTTGGCGGGCGGGGGCCTCACAGATACGCAGTATTTT. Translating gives CASSLAGGGLTDTQYF.

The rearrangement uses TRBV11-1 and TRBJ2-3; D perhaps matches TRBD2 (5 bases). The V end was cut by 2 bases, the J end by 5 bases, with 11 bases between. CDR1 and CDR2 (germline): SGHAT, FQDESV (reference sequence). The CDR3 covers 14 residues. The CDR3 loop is CASSLLGRGDTQYF. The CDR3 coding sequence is TGTGCCAGCAGCTTATTGGGTCGGGGAGATACGCAGTATTTT.

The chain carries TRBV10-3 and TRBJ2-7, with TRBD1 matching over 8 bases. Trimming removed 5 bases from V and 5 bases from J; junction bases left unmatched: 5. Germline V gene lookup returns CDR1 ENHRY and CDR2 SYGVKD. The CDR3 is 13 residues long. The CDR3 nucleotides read TGTGCCATCAGTCGCGGACAGGGCGACGAGCAGTACTTC. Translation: CAISRGQGDEQYF.

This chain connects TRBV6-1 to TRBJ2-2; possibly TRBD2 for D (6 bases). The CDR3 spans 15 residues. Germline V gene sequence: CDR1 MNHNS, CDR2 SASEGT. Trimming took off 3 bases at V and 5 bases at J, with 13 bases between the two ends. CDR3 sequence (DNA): TGTGCCAGCAGTGATCAGGCCGGAGGGACCGGGGAGCTGTTTTTT. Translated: CASSDQAGGTGELFF.

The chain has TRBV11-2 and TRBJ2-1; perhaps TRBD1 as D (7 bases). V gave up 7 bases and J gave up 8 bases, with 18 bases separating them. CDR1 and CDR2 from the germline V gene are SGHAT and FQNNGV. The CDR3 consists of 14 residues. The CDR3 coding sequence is TGTGCCAGCACCATGCAGGGGGGCGTTTATGAGCAGTTCTTC. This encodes CASTMQGGVYEQFF.

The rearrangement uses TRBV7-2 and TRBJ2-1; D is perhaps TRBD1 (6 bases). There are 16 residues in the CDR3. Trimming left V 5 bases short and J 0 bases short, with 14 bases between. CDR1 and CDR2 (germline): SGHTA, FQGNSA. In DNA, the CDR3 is TGTGCCAGCAGCCCCTACGCAGGGGCCTCCTACAATGAGCAGTTCTTC. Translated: CASSPYAGASYNEQFF.

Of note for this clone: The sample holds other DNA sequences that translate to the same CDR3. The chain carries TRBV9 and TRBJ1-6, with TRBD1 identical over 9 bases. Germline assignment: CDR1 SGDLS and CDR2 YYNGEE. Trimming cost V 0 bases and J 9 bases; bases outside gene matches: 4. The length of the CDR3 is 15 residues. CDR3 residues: CASSVAGTGSSPLHF. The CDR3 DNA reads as TGTGCCAGCAGCGTAGCCGGGACAGGGAGTTCACCCCTCCACTTT.

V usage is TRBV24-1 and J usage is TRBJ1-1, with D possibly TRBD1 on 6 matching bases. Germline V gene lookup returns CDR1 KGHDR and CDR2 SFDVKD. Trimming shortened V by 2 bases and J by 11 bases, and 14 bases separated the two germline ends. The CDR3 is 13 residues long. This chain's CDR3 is CATSDSDSGGAFF. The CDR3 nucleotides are TGTGCCACCAGTGATTCAGATTCGGGGGGCGCTTTCTTT.

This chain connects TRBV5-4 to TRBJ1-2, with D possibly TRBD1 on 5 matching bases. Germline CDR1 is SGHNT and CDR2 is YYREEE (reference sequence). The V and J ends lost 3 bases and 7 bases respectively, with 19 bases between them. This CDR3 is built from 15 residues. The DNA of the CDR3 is TGTGCCAGCAGCTCCCCGAGGCTTAAAGGGGCTGGCTACACCTTC. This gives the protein CASSSPRLKGAGYTF.

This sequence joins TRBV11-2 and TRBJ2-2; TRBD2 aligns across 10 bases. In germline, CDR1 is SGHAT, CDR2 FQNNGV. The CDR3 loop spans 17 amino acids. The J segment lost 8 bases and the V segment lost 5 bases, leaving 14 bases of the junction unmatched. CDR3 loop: CASSRKFLAGVAGELFF. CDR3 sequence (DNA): TGTGCCAGCAGCCGAAAGTTCCTAGCGGGAGTTGCTGGGGAGCTGTTTTTT.

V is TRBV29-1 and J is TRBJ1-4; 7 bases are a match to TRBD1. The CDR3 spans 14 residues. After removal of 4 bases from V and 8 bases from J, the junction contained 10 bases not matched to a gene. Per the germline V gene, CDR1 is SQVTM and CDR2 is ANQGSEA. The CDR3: CSVGVGGIGEKLFF. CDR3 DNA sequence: TGCAGCGTTGGAGTAGGGGGCATCGGCGAAAAACTGTTTTTT.

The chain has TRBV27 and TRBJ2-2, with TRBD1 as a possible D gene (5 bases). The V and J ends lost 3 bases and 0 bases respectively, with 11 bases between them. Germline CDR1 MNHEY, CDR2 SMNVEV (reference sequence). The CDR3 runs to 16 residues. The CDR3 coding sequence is TGTGCCAGCAGTTTGGGGCCCTACGCGAACACCGGGGAGCTGTTTTTT. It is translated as CASSLGPYANTGELFF.

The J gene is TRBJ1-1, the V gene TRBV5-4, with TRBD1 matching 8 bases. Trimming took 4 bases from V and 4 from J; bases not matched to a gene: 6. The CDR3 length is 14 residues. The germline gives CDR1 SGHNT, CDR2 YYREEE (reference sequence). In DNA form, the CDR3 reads TGTGCCAGCAGCCCGGACAGGGTGGGCACTGAAGCTTTCTTT. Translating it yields CASSPDRVGTEAFF.

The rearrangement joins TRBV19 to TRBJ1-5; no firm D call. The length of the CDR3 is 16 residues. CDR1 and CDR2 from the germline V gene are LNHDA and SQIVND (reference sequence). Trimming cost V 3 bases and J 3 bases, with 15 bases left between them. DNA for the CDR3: TGTGCCAGTAGTATCCTTCCTGTTAGCGACAATCAGCCCCAGCATTTT. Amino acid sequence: CASSILPVSDNQPQHF. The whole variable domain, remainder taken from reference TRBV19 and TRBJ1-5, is DGGITQSPKYLFRKEGQNVTLSCEQNLNHDAMYWYRQDPGQGLRLIYYSQIVNDFQKGDIAEGYSVSREKKESFPLTVTSAQKNPTAFYLCASSILPVSDNQPQHFGDGTRLSIL.